This TCR beta chain originates from a study of monozygotic twins with inflammatory bowel disease. Study-wide points: Between concordant and discordant twins, repertoire similarity failed to differ, a result that limited power may explain.

Blood samples of 2 to 3 ml were drawn from every donor. In the case of this clonotype: Its antigen is not identified.

TCRalpha and TCRbeta cDNA underwent two nested PCRs of around 15 and 9 cycles. TCRdb reanalyzed the 5' RACE reads and collapses them to one entry per CDR3 protein, without DNA. This table holds about 110,000 distinct CDR3 sequences. The CDR3 loop spans 15 amino acids. Germline-derived CDR1 and CDR2 are KGHDR and SFDVKD. This TCR was sampled from a human donor with ulcerative colitis or Crohn's disease, or a healthy co-twin of an affected twin (not recorded which). Source material: blood. This sequence joins TRBV24-1 and TRBJ1-2; TCRdb designates TRBD1, a call that cannot be tested without DNA. The CDR3 here is CATSETTGGNYGYTF.